These 26 T cell receptor beta chains came from one sample sequenced in a study of control samples from healthy donors and cancer patients. Produced via immunoSEQ multiplex PCR; TCRdb's table is partial and in-frame only. The profile shows 65,000 to 95,000 clones, more than 70% of them singletons. Material: blood. These receptors all stem from a man aged 50 or older in good health.

V and J are TRBV7-2 and TRBJ2-3, with unresolved D. The CDR3 is 13 amino acids. V was cut by 3 bases and J by 5 bases, with 9 bases left in between. The germline CDR1 and CDR2 sequences are SGHTA and FQGNSA. CDR3 in DNA: TGTGCCAGCAGCTTTGATGTGAGAGATACGCAGTATTTT. Protein sequence: CASSFDVRDTQYF.

This chain uses TRBV29-1 with TRBJ2-7; tentative D call: TRBD2 (7 bases). The CDR3 contains 15 residues. The germline gives CDR1 SQVTM, CDR2 ANQGSEA. The V end was cut by 1 base, the J end by 4 bases, with 17 bases between. Here the CDR3 DNA reads TGCAGCGTTGAAGGCCCCCGGGGGGCGGGATACGAGCAGTACGTC. It codes for CSVEGPRGAGYEQYV.

V is TRBV6-1 and J is TRBJ2-7; tentatively, D is TRBD1 (6 bases). Trimming stripped 0 bases from V and 7 bases from J, with 13 bases between. This CDR3 region has 14 residues. Germline assignment: CDR1 MNHNS and CDR2 SASEGT. The DNA of the CDR3 is TGTGCCAGCAGTGAAGCAGGGGGAGAAAGAGAGCAGTACGTC. Translated, it gives CASSEAGGEREQYV.

V and J are TRBV2 and TRBJ1-5; 7 positions match TRBD1. Germline V gene sequence: CDR1 SNHLY, CDR2 FYNNEI. The CDR3 loop spans 17 amino acids. V shed 4 bases, J shed 1 base, and the junction held 10 bases outside the gene matches. This CDR3 reads CASSAHRGGLSNQPQHF. The CDR3 DNA reads as TGTGCCAGCAGTGCACACAGGGGTGGATTGAGCAATCAGCCCCAGCATTTT.

The chain recombines TRBV5-1 with TRBJ2-1; 9 bases are a match to TRBD2. The germline gives CDR1 SGHRS, CDR2 YFSETQ. V was clipped by 0 bases and J by 7 bases; unmatched bases: 8. There are 16 residues in the CDR3. In DNA form, the CDR3 reads TGCGCCAGCAGCTTGGCGGCGGGGGGGCTCCGTAATGAGCAGTTCTTC. This translates into CASSLAAGGLRNEQFF. Full variable domain (remainder filled in from reference TRBV5-1 and TRBJ2-1): KAGVTQTPRYLIKTRGQQVTLSCSPISGHRSVSWYQQTPGQGLQFLFEYFSETQRNKGNFPGRFSGRQFSNSRSEMNVSTLELGDSALYLCASSLAAGGLRNEQFFGPGTRLTVL.

The gene calls are TRBV7-3 and TRBJ2-1, with 8 positions matching TRBD1. The CDR3 is 14 amino acids. CDR1 is SGHTA and CDR2 is FQGTGA in the germline V gene. The ends lost 4 bases at V and 9 bases at J; junction bases unmatched: 8. This chain's CDR3 is CASSSGQGGGEQFF. The CDR3 DNA reads TGTGCCAGCAGCTCCGGACAGGGTGGGGGTGAGCAGTTCTTC.

The chain carries TRBV4-3 and TRBJ2-1, with 7 bases that match TRBD2. After removal of 1 base from V and 4 bases from J, the junction contained 10 bases not matched to a gene. CDR1 and CDR2 from the germline V gene are LGHNA and YSLEER. The length of the CDR3 is 17 residues. The CDR3 here is CASSQGVAGDLYNEQFF. In nucleotides, the CDR3 is TGCGCCAGCAGCCAAGGGGTTGCGGGGGACCTTTACAATGAGCAGTTCTTC.

The V call is TRBV4-3, the J call TRBJ2-1; 14 bases are shared with TRBD2. The trim removed 1 base at V and 7 bases at J, leaving 0 bases unmatched. CDR3 size: 15 residues. From germline, CDR1 is LGHNA and CDR2 YSLEER. CDR3: CASSQGTSGRNEQFF. As DNA, the CDR3 is TGCGCCAGCAGCCAAGGGACTAGCGGGAGGAATGAGCAGTTCTTC.

The gene calls are TRBV6-1 and TRBJ2-1, with 12 bases that match TRBD2. CDR1 MNHNS and CDR2 SASEGT come from the germline V gene. The ends lost 3 bases at V and 3 bases at J; junction bases unmatched: 9. This CDR3 contains 18 residues. The CDR3 region is CASSEPGLAGYSYNEQFF. CDR3 sequence (DNA): TGTGCCAGCAGTGAGCCGGGACTAGCGGGTTATAGCTACAATGAGCAGTTCTTC.

CDR3 bases: TGTGCCAGTAGCCGAGGGGCACTTGAGACCCAGTACTTC. Residues: CASSRGALETQYF. The V gene is TRBV19, the J gene TRBJ2-5; D possibly matches TRBD1 or TRBD2 (5 bases each). V lost 6 bases and J lost 5, with 13 bases in between. The CDR3 sequence is 13 residues long. Germline V gene data show CDR1 as LNHDA and CDR2 as SQIVND (reference sequence).

Here the CDR3 reads CAISESRVAEADTQYF. The CDR3 DNA reads TGTGCCATCAGTGAGTCGAGGGTCGCCGAGGCAGATACGCAGTATTTT. V and J are TRBV10-3 and TRBJ2-3; a weak D match, TRBD2 (5 bases). In germline, CDR1 is ENHRY, CDR2 SYGVKD. This CDR3 contains 16 residues. The V gene lost 0 bases and the J gene lost 4 bases, with 14 bases spanning the gap.

The rearrangement links TRBV2 to TRBJ1-2; TRBD1 agrees at 9 bases. The V gene's germline CDR1 is SNHLY and CDR2 FYNNEI. The CDR3 covers 14 residues. Trimming at V came to 7 bases and at J to 4 bases, leaving 7 bases not matched to a gene. CDR3 DNA: TGTGCCAGCAATGACCAGGGACAGGGCTATGGCTACACCTTC. It codes for CASNDQGQGYGYTF.

The chain links TRBV20-1 to TRBJ1-2; D is possibly TRBD1 (5 bases). The CDR3 sequence is 13 residues long. The germline CDR1 and CDR2 sequences are DFQATT and SNEGSKA (reference sequence). Trimming stripped 3 bases from V and 2 bases from J, with 10 bases between. The CDR3: CSASAGVNYGYTF. CDR3 coding DNA: TGCAGTGCTAGTGCGGGGGTAAACTATGGCTACACCTTC.

In the case of this clone: This is likely a read error, given that the CDR3 carries no conserved phenylalanine or tryptophan at its end. The DNA is omitted, as the CDR3 cannot be located on it reliably, and the CDR3 follows TCRdb's listing. This chain joins TRBV5-6 and TRBJ1-5; the DNA was not used to check the table's D call, TRBD1. Looked up from germline, CDR1 is SGHDT and CDR2 is YYEEEE. The CDR3 length is 11 residues, termini included. The chain's CDR3 is CASGRDKSTFR.

This chain joins TRBV29-1 and TRBJ1-5; D ambiguous. Germline lookup yields CDR1 SQVTM and CDR2 ANQGSEA. The germline V and J ends were trimmed by 5 bases and 1 base, with 12 bases remaining between them. This CDR3 has 14 amino acids. CDR3 protein: CSVRKGRSNQPQHF. The CDR3 DNA reads as TGCAGCGTTAGAAAGGGCAGGAGCAATCAGCCCCAGCATTTT.

The J gene is TRBJ1-6, the V gene TRBV24-1, with 11 bases fitting TRBD1. J was trimmed by 5 bases and V by 4 bases; bases with no gene match: 12. The CDR3 contains 19 residues. Germline loops: CDR1 KGHDR, CDR2 SFDVKD. The CDR3 sequence: CATSDPIGGTGGNNSPLHF. CDR3 sequence (DNA): TGTGCCACCAGTGACCCAATCGGGGGGACAGGGGGAAATAATTCACCCCTCCACTTT.

CDR3 residues: CASTGTSGRYEQYF. CDR3 bases: TGTGCCAGCACCGGGACTAGCGGGAGATACGAGCAGTACTTC. The genes are TRBV6-5 and TRBJ2-7; 14 nucleotides align to TRBD2. Germline lookup yields CDR1 MNHEY and CDR2 SVGAGI. The CDR3 has 14 amino acids. V shed 7 bases and J 4 bases; nucleotides not matched to a gene: 3.

This clone has a single count. The CDR3 is CASSPHGGNTEAFF. The CDR3 DNA sequence: TGTGCCAGCAGCCCACACGGGGGGAACACTGAAGCTTTCTTT. This chain uses TRBV2 with TRBJ1-1; D is perhaps TRBD1 (5 bases). CDR1 is SNHLY and CDR2 is FYNNEI in the germline V gene. The CDR3 is 14 residues long. The ends were cut back, 6 bases at V and 1 base at J, with 12 bases in the middle.

V usage is TRBV7-8 and J usage is TRBJ2-1, with 7 bases that match TRBD1. With V trimmed by 8 bases and J by 4 bases, 8 bases remained unmatched. CDR1 SGHVS and CDR2 FQNEAQ come from the germline V gene. CDR3 size: 14 residues. The CDR3 region has the DNA TGTGCCAGCCTCCGGGACAGAAATTACAATGAGCAGTTCTTC. It specifies CASLRDRNYNEQFF.

The genes are TRBV6-6 and TRBJ2-3, with D perhaps matching TRBD2 (5 bases). This CDR3 is 14 amino acids long. V lost 0 bases, J lost 6 bases, and 10 bases lay in between. Germline assignment: CDR1 MNHNY and CDR2 SVGAGI (reference sequence). The CDR3 coding sequence is TGTGCCAGCAGTTACTCGAACGGGGAGGATACGCAGTATTTT. It encodes CASSYSNGEDTQYF.

This chain links TRBV7-8 with TRBJ2-1; TRBD2 matches 9 bases. The CDR3 is made up of 15 amino acids. The J segment lost 4 bases and the V segment lost 5 bases, leaving 6 bases of the junction unmatched. Germline CDR1 reads SGHVS; CDR2 reads FQNEAQ. The CDR3 sequence is CASSPQRGAYNEQFF. The CDR3 DNA follows: TGTGCCAGCAGCCCCCAGCGGGGGGCTTACAATGAGCAGTTCTTC.

The chain is built from TRBV12-5 and TRBJ1-2; possible D gene TRBD1, 6 bases. Trimming left V 3 bases short and J 6 bases short, with 11 bases between. The CDR3 contains 13 residues. Germline CDR1 and CDR2: LGHNT and FRNRAP. The CDR3 bases are TGTGCTAGTGGTTTAGGACAGTACGATGGCTACACCTTC. Protein sequence: CASGLGQYDGYTF.

Only one count was recorded for this clone. The chain links TRBV29-1 to TRBJ1-1; D remains ambiguous. The V gene's germline CDR1 is SQVTM and CDR2 ANQGSEA. The CDR3 contains 11 residues. V was shortened by 7 bases and J by 2 bases, with 8 bases between the two germline ends. The CDR3 nucleotides are TGCAGCGCCAGAGACAACACTGAAGCTTTCTTT. Amino acid sequence: CSARDNTEAFF. Combining the CDR3 with reference TRBV29-1 and TRBJ1-1 gives the whole variable domain SAVISQKPSRDICQRGTSLTIQCQVDSQVTMMFWYRQQPGQSLTLIATANQGSEATYESGFVIDKFPISRPNLTFSTLTVSNMSPEDSSIYLCSARDNTEAFFGQGTRLTVV.

The chain is built from TRBV24-1 and TRBJ2-3; D uncertain. Trimming removed 4 bases from V and 9 bases from J, with 13 bases in between. Germline V gene sequence: CDR1 KGHDR, CDR2 SFDVKD. The CDR3 is 13 amino acids. The CDR3 DNA sequence: TGTGCCACCAGTGACCTAGAATACGGAACGCAGTATTTT. Encoded protein: CATSDLEYGTQYF.

The rearrangement uses TRBV13 and TRBJ2-1; no clear D. With 6 bases removed from V and 9 bases from J, the gap between germline ends came to 24 bases. CDR3 length: 16 amino acids. Germline-derived CDR1 and CDR2 are PRHDT and FYEKMQ (reference sequence). CDR3 sequence: CASSQGRSIFVIEQFF. The CDR3 DNA follows: TGTGCCAGCAGTCAAGGGCGGAGTATATTTGTAATTGAGCAGTTCTTC.

This clone was recorded once. The rearrangement joins TRBV27 to TRBJ1-3, with unresolved D. The germline CDR1 and CDR2 sequences are MNHEY and SMNVEV (reference sequence). The V end was cut by 2 bases, the J end by 0 bases, with 8 bases between. CDR3 size: 15 residues. The CDR3 is CASSLTAHSGNTIYF. CDR3 sequence (DNA): TGTGCCAGCAGTTTAACGGCCCACTCTGGAAACACCATATATTTT.